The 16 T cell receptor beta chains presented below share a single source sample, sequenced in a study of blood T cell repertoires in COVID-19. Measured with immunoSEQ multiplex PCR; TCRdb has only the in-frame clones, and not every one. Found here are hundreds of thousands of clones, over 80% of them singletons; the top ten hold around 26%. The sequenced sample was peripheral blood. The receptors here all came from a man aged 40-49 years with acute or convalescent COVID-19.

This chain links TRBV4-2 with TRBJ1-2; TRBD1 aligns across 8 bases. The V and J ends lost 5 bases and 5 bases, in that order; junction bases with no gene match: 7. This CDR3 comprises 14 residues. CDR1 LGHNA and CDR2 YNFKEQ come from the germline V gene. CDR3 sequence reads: CASSAGQGEYGYTF. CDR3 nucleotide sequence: TGTGCCAGCAGCGCCGGACAGGGCGAATATGGCTACACCTTC.

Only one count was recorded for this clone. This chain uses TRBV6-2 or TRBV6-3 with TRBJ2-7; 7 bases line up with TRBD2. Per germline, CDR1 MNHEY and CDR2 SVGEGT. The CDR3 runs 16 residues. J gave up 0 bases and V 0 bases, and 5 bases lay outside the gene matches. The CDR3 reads CASSYSLGTTSYEQYF. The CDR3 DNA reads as TGTGCCAGCAGTTACTCGCTCGGGACTACCTCCTACGAGCAGTACTTC.

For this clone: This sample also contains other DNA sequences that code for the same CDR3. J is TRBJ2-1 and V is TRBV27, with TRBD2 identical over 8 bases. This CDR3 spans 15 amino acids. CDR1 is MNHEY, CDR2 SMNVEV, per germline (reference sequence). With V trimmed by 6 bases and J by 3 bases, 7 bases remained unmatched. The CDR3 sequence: CASSPLAGGYNEQFF. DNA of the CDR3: TGTGCCAGCAGCCCTCTAGCGGGTGGCTACAATGAGCAGTTCTTC.

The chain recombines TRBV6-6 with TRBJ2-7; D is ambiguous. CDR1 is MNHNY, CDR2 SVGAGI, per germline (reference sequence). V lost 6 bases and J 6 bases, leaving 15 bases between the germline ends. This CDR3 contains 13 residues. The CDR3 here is CASRNLANSEQYF. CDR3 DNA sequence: TGTGCCAGCAGAAATTTAGCAAACTCCGAGCAGTACTTC.

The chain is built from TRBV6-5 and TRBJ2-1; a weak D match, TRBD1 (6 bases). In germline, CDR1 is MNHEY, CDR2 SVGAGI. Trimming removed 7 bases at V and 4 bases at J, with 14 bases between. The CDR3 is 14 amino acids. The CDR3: CASTRRGKYNEQFF. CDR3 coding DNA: TGTGCCAGCACCCGAAGGGGGAAATACAATGAGCAGTTCTTC.

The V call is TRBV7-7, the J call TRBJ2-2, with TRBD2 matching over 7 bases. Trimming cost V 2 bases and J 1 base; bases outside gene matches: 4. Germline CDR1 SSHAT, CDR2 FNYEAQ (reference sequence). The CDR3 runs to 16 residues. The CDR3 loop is CASSLHPGGNTGELFF. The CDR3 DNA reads TGTGCCAGCAGCTTACACCCGGGAGGGAACACCGGGGAGCTGTTTTTT.

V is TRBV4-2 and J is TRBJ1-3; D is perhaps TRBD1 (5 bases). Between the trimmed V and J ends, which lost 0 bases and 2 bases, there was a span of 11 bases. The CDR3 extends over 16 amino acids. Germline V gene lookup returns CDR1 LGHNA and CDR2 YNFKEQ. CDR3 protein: CASSQERGIAGNTIYF. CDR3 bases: TGTGCCAGCAGCCAAGAAAGGGGTATCGCTGGAAACACCATATATTTT.

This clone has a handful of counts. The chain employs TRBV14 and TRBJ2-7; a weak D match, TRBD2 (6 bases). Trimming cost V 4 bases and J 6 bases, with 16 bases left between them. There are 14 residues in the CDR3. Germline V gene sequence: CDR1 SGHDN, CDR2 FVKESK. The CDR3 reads CASSLLISGGEQYF. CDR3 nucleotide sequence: TGTGCCAGCAGCCTCCTGATATCCGGGGGCGAGCAGTACTTC.

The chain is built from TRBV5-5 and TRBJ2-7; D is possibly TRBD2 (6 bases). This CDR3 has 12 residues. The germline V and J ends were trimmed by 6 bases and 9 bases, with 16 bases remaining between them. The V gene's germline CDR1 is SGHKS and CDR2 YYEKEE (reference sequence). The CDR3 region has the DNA TGTGCCAGCACAACTCGGGGGTCTGGGCAGTACTTC. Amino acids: CASTTRGSGQYF.

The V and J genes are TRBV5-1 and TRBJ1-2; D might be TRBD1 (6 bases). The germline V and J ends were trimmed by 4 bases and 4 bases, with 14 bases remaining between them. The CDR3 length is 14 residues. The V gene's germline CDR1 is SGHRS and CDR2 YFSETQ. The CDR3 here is CASSPPGTLYGYTF. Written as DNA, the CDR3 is TGCGCCAGCAGCCCCCCCGGGACACTCTATGGCTACACCTTC.

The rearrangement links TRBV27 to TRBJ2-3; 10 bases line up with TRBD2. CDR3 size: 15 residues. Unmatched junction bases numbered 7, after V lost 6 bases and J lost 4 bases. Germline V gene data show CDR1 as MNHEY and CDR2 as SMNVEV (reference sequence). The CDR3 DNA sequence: TGTGCCAGCAGCCCACTAGCGGGACTTGCAGATACGCAGTATTTT. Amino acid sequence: CASSPLAGLADTQYF.

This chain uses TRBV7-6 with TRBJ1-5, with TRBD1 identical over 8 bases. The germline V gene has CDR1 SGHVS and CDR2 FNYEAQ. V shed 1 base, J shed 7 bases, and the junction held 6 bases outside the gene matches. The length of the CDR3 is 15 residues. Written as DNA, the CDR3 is TGTGCCAGCAGCTTAGGACAGGGGCGTTGGCAGCCCCAGCATTTT. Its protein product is CASSLGQGRWQPQHF.

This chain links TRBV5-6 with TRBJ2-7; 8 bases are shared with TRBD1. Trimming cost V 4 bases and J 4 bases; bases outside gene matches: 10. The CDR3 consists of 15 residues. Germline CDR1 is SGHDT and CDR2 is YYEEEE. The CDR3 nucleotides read TGTGCCAGCAGCCGCAAGCGACAGGGGTGGTACGAGCAGTACTTC. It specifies CASSRKRQGWYEQYF.

CDR3 nucleotide sequence: TGCAGCGTTGAACCCAGGGCCCAAGAGACCCAGTACTTC. Protein product: CSVEPRAQETQYF. This chain connects TRBV29-1 to TRBJ2-5; a weak D match, TRBD1 (5 bases). From germline, CDR1 is SQVTM and CDR2 ANQGSEA. CDR3 length: 13 amino acids. Trimming left V 2 bases short and J 1 base short, with 8 bases between.

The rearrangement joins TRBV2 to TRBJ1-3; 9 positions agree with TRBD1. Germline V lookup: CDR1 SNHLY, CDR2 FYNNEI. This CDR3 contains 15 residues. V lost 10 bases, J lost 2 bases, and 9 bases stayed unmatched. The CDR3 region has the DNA TGTGCCATACTGACAGGGGGTAGGACTGGAAACACCATATATTTT. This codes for CAILTGGRTGNTIYF.

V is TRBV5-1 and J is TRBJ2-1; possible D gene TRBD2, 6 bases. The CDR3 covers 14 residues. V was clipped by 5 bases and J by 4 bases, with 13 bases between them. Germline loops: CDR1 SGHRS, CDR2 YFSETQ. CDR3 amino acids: CASSRGTGYNEQFF. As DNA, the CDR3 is TGCGCCAGCAGTCGGGGGACTGGATACAATGAGCAGTTCTTC. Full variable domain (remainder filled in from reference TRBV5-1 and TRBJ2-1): KAGVTQTPRYLIKTRGQQVTLSCSPISGHRSVSWYQQTPGQGLQFLFEYFSETQRNKGNFPGRFSGRQFSNSRSEMNVSTLELGDSALYLCASSRGTGYNEQFFGPGTRLTVL.